This T cell receptor beta chain was captured by sequencing in a study of cytomegalovirus exposure and HLA in healthy donors. Donors had nominal health at sampling but likely had unrecorded immune exposures. About this clone: Its antigen is unknown.

PCR employed 60 Vbeta and 13 Jbeta primers. TCRdb's table, derived via immunoSEQ multiplex PCR, lists solely in-frame clones and lacks some. The sample data list around 140,000 clones. Broader study findings: An apparent linkage of common viral pathogens to several of the most significant clusters emerged in a later analysis. In a later analysis, TCR beta V- and J-gene trimming showed a link to a missense DCLRE1C variant.

Germline V gene sequence: CDR1 MDHEN, CDR2 SYDVKM. Trimming stripped 9 bases from V and 7 bases from J, with 25 bases between. The CDR3 contains 15 residues. The V and J genes are TRBV28 and TRBJ2-7; weak D call: TRBD2 (6 bases). The sequence was collected from a woman in her forties in good health and CMV-seronegative. Sequenced input: PBMCs. DNA for the CDR3: TGTGCCAGTCAGAAGCTTGGAGGGCGTCTAAGGGAGCAGTACGTC. It yields the protein CASQKLGGRLREQYV.